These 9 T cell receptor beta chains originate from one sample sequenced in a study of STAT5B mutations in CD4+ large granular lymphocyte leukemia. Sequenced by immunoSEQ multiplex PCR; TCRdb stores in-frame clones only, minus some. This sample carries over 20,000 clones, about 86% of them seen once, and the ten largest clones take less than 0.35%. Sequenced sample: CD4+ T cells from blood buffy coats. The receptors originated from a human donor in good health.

For the CDR3, the DNA is TGTGCCAGTAGTACAGGGACAGGGGGCTTTTACGAGCAGTACTTC. Its protein is CASSTGTGGFYEQYF. The chain has TRBV19 and TRBJ2-7; 12 bases line up with TRBD1. This CDR3 spans 15 amino acids. Germline CDR1 reads LNHDA; CDR2 reads SQIVND (reference sequence). The V gene end was trimmed by 4 bases and the J gene end by 4 bases; junction bases not matched to a gene: 5.

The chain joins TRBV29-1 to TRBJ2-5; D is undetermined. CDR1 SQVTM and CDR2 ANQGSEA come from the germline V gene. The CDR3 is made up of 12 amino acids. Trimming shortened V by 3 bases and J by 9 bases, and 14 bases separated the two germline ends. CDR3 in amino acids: CSVEATSVAQYF. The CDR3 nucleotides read TGCAGCGTTGAGGCTACCTCCGTGGCCCAGTACTTC. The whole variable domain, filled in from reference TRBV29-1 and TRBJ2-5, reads SAVISQKPSRDICQRGTSLTIQCQVDSQVTMMFWYRQQPGQSLTLIATANQGSEATYESGFVIDKFPISRPNLTFSTLTVSNMSPEDSSIYLCSVEATSVAQYFGPGTRLLVL.

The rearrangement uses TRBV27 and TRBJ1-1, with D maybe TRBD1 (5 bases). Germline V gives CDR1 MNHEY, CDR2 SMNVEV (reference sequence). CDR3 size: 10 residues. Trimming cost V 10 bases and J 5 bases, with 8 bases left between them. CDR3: CANRITEAFF. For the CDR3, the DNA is TGTGCCAACAGGATTACTGAAGCTTTCTTT.

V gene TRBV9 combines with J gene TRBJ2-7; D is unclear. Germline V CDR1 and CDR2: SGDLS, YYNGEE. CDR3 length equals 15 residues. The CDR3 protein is CANSVRSWELTRQYV. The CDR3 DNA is TGTGCCAACAGCGTAAGGTCCTGGGAACTTACGAGGCAGTACGTC.

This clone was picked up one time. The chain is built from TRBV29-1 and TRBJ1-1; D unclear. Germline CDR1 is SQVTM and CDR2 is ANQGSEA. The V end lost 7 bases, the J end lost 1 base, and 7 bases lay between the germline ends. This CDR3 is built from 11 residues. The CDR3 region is CSALKNTEAFF. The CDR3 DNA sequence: TGCAGCGCCTTGAAGAACACTGAAGCTTTCTTT.

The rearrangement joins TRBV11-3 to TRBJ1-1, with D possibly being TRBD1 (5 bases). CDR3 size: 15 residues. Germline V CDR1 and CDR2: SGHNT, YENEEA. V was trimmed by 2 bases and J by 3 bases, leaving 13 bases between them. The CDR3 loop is CASSLTGTLDTEAFF. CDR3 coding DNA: TGTGCCAGCAGCTTAACGGGGACGTTGGACACTGAAGCTTTCTTT.

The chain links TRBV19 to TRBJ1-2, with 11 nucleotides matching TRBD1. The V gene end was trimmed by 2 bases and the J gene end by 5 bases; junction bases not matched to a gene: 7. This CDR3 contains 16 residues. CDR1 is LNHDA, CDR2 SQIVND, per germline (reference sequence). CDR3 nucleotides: TGTGCCAGTAGTATATCCTGGACAGGGGGCGTTTATGGCTACACCTTC. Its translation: CASSISWTGGVYGYTF.

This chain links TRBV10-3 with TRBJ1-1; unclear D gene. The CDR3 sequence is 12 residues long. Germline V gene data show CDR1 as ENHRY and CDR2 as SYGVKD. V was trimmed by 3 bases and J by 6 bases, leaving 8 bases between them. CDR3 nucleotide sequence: TGTGCCATCAGTGAACGCCGATCTGAAGCTTTCTTT. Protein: CAISERRSEAFF.

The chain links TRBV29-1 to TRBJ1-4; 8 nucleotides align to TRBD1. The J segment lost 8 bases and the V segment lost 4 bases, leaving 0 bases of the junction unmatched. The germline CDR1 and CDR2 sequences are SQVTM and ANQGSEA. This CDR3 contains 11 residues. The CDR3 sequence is CSVGTGEKLFF. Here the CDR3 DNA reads TGCAGCGTTGGGACAGGGGAAAAACTGTTTTTT.